This TCR beta chain was recovered during a study of T cell responses to AZD1222 COVID-19 vaccine. Sequencing was performed with immunoSEQ multiplex PCR; in TCRdb, only in-frame clones are kept and a portion is missing. The sample shows about 85,000 clones, 80% to 90% of them seen only once. The sequencing used peripheral blood, collected on day 0 of AZD1222 vaccination. This receptor was taken from an adult in good health.

For the CDR3, the DNA is TGTGCCAGCAGCTTAGCCCTGGGGACGGTCAATGAGCAGTTCTTC. Translated: CASSLALGTVNEQFF. The chain combines TRBV7-9 with TRBJ2-1; tentatively, D is TRBD1 or TRBD2 (5 bases each). The CDR3 runs to 15 residues. Germline V gene lookup returns CDR1 SEHNR and CDR2 FQNEAQ (reference sequence). Trimming shortened V by 0 bases and J by 6 bases, and 12 bases separated the two germline ends.